Detailed here is one T cell receptor (beta chain). The sample belongs to a study of blood T cell repertoires in COVID-19. As for the study in general: Both acute and convalescent COVID-19 samples were obtained from the United States, Italy and Spain.

The CDR3 runs 14 residues. The germline V gene encodes CDR1 SGHNT and CDR2 YENEEA. The V and J ends lost 5 bases and 5 bases, in that order; junction bases with no gene match: 5. Authors' methods: Amplification of reference gene primers provided the estimated nucleated cell counts. Produced via immunoSEQ multiplex PCR; TCRdb's table is partial and in-frame only. V and J calls plus clone size are reproduced from that table; the DNA served to infer D and trimming. The sample has some 180,000 clones, around 81% seen once. Seattle patient enrollment occurred during active infection, with longitudinal follow-up thereafter.

What was sequenced was peripheral blood. The TCR comes from a woman aged 40 to 50 with COVID-19, enrolled during active disease. This chain joins TRBV11-3 and TRBJ2-1; 8 nucleotides line up with TRBD1. DNA of the CDR3: TGTGCCAGCAGCAGTAGGACAGGGAACAATGAGCAGTTCTTC. Its translation: CASSSRTGNNEQFF.